The clone carrying this T cell receptor beta chain was detected a few times. Its cognate antigen is unknown. The CDR3 covers 14 residues. Germline V gene data show CDR1 as MDHEN and CDR2 as SYDVKM. Trimming left V 1 base short and J 2 bases short, with 9 bases between. Assay: immunoSEQ multiplex PCR; the TCRdb copy retains only in-frame clones and omits some. The sample holds about 6,100 clones, roughly 85% seen once. The data are from a study of T cell clones after liver transplantation. Study information: Pre-transplant mixed lymphocyte reactions yielded third-party-reactive TCRbeta sequences as comparators for graft-donor-reactive sequences. At least one year of complete immunosuppression withdrawal without enzymes over twice normal defined tolerance. Timepoints were pre-transplant, pre-withdrawal, and after withdrawal was completed or failed.

Study findings and constraints: Graft donor-reactive T cells may have migrated into the graft rather than being deleted.

The sequencing used CD8+ T cells from blood, collected 24 months after liver transplant. This TCR was sampled from a human patient who received a liver transplant. Some T cells may have come from the graft donor. This sequence joins TRBV28 and TRBJ2-7; D call uncertain. DNA for the CDR3: TGTGCCAGCAGTTTATTCGAGATGACCTACGAGCAGTACTTC. It specifies CASSLFEMTYEQYF.